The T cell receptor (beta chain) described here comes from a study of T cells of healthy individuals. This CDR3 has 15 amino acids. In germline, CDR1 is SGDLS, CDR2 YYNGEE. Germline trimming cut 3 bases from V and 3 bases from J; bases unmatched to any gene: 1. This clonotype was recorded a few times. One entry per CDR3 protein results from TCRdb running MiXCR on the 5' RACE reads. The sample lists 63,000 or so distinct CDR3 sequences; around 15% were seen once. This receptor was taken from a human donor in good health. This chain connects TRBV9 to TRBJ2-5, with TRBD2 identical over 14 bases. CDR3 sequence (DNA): TGTGCCAGCAGCGAGGGACTAGCGGGGGAAGAGACCCAGTACTTC. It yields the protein CASSEGLAGEETQYF.